This T cell receptor beta chain comes out of a study of shared clonotypes between healthy human individuals. Findings of the study overall: Rarefaction showed sorted-subset sequencing was incomplete despite large depth. Tissue TCR repertoires likely differ from these blood-only repertoires. Estimated richness was generally greater in naive than memory subsets.

About this clone: No antigen is known for it.

CD45RO-negative CD8 cells positively selected for CCR7 made up the naive population, which excluded terminally differentiated effector memory CD45RA+ cells. All of the donors resided in Nashville, Tennessee, and each was a Caucasian adult. The CDR3 has 15 residues. Germline values: CDR1 LNHDA, CDR2 SQIVND (reference sequence). The V and J ends lost 7 bases and 7 bases, in that order; junction bases with no gene match: 10. Produced via immunoSEQ multiplex PCR; TCRdb's table is partial and in-frame only. This sample has 2 million to 2.5 million clones, with 93% found just once. The chain links TRBV19 to TRBJ2-1; TRBD2 matches 10 bases. The origin of this receptor is a man between 18 and 29 years old in good health. Some clones in this sample may be carry-over from other donors' samples. Material: naive CD8+ T cells from PBMCs. This chain's CDR3 is CASMKREGRRNEQFF. The CDR3 DNA follows: TGTGCCAGTATGAAGCGGGAGGGCCGGAGGAATGAGCAGTTCTTC. Full variable domain (outside the CDR3, taken from reference TRBV19 and TRBJ2-1): DGGITQSPKYLFRKEGQNVTLSCEQNLNHDAMYWYRQDPGQGLRLIYYSQIVNDFQKGDIAEGYSVSREKKESFPLTVTSAQKNPTAFYLCASMKREGRRNEQFFGPGTRLTVL.